This entry features one T cell receptor beta chain sequence. Its antigen is as yet unknown. Libraries were prepared by immunoSEQ multiplex PCR; TCRdb keeps only in-frame clonotypes and omits some of them. The sample holds around 39,000 clones, about four fifths seen once. V gave up 3 bases and J gave up 7 bases; unmatched junction bases: 7. Germline CDR1 is SGHRS and CDR2 is YFSETQ. The CDR3 runs to 14 residues. The sample originates from a study of a mutant IDH1 vaccine in newly diagnosed glioma. Time point described: week 23, last vaccination. Vaccine doses each comprised 300 ug of mutant IDH1 20-mer peptide, with topical imiquimod.

Sequenced material: PBMCs, taken from a glioma patient whose treatment included an IDH1 peptide vaccine. V usage is TRBV5-1 and J usage is TRBJ2-7, with 10 bases that match TRBD1. This sequence originates from a woman younger than 35 with glioma. Some clones in this sample may be carry-over from other donors' samples. This CDR3 is CASSSGTGVWEQYF. Written as DNA, the CDR3 is TGCGCCAGCAGCTCCGGGACAGGGGTCTGGGAGCAGTACTTC.